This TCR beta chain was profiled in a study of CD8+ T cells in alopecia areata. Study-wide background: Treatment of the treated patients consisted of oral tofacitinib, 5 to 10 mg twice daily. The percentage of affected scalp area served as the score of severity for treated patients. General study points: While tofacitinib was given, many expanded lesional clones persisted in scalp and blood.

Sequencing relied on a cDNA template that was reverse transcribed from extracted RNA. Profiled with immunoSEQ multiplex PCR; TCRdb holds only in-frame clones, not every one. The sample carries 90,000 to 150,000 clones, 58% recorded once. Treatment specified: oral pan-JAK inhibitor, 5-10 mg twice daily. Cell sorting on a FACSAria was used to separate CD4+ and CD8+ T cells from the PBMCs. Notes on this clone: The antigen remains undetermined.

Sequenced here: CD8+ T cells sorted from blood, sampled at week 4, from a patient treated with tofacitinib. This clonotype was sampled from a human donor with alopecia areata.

Written as DNA, the CDR3 is TGTGCCAGTAGTATTGGCGGGGACTACGAGCAGTACTTC. Translating it yields CASSIGGDYEQYF. The chain uses TRBV19 and TRBJ2-7; TRBD2 might be the D (6 bases). Germline lookup yields CDR1 LNHDA and CDR2 SQIVND (reference sequence). V was cut by 3 bases and J by 3 bases, with 9 bases left in between. CDR3 length equals 13 residues. The entire variable domain, with the rest obtained from reference TRBV19 and TRBJ2-7, is as follows: DGGITQSPKYLFRKEGQNVTLSCEQNLNHDAMYWYRQDPGQGLRLIYYSQIVNDFQKGDIAEGYSVSREKKESFPLTVTSAQKNPTAFYLCASSIGGDYEQYFGPGTRLTVT.